This T cell receptor beta chain was documented in a study of T cell changes during pregnancy in multiple sclerosis. Sequencing used immunoSEQ multiplex PCR; TCRdb keeps in-frame clones, though not all of them. The table lists some 81,000 clones, roughly 91% of them singletons. V was cut by 3 bases and J by 4 bases, with 8 bases left in between. The CDR3 is 12 residues long. Per the germline V gene, CDR1 is SGHDT and CDR2 is YYEEEE. This rearrangement joins TRBV5-6 to TRBJ2-7; D gene uncertain. The receptor comes from a female donor in good health, enrolled as a control in a pregnancy study. The material was peripheral blood, obtained after pregnancy. The chain's CDR3 is CASSSIRYEQYF. CDR3 nucleotide sequence: TGTGCCAGCAGCTCCATCAGGTACGAGCAGTACTTC.